Below, one T cell receptor (beta chain) is given with its context. Its cognate antigen is unknown. Sequenced by immunoSEQ multiplex PCR; TCRdb stores in-frame clones only, minus some. The table lists 50,000 to 65,000 clones, around 90% of them singletons. This record belongs to a study of T cell responses to AZD1222 COVID-19 vaccine. Overall study findings and caveats: The donor cohort was predominantly white British with a female majority, and clonal diversity may have been underestimated. No repertoire was sampled before or during the peak T cell response, only after it. Baseline serostatus was positive in only six AZD1222 recipients. Reportedly, nearly half of unique spike TCRs recognized epitopes outside B.1.351/B.1.1.7 mutations.

The sample here was peripheral blood, taken on day 0 of AZD1222 vaccination. The sequence was obtained from an adult in good health.

CDR3 in amino acids: CASSYGEATEAFF. The CDR3 nucleotides read TGTGCCAGCAGCTACGGGGAGGCCACTGAAGCTTTCTTT. The rearrangement uses TRBV7-9 and TRBJ1-1; no reliable D call. The CDR3 spans 13 residues. The V gene's germline CDR1 is SEHNR and CDR2 FQNEAQ (reference sequence). V was trimmed by 4 bases and J by 4 bases, leaving 10 bases between them. The full variable domain, rest sourced from reference TRBV7-9 and TRBJ1-1, is DTGVSQNPRHKITKRGQNVTFRCDPISEHNRLYWYRQTLGQGPEFLTYFQNEAQLEKSRLLSDRFSAERPKGSFSTLEIQRTEQGDSAMYLCASSYGEATEAFFGQGTRLTVV.